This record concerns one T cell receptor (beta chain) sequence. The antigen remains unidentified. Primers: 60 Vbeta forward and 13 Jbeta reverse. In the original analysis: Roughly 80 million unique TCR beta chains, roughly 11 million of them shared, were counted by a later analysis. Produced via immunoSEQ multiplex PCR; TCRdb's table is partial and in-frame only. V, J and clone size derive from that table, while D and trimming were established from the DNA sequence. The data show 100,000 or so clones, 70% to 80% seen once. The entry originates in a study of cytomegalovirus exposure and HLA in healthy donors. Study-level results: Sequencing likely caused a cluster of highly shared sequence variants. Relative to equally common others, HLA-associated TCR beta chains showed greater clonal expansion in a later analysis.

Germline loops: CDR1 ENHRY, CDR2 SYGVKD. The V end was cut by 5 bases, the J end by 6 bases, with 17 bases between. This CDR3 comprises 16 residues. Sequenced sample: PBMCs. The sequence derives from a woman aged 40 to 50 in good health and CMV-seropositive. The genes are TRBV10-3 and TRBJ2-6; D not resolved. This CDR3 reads CAISTQMLSAANVLTF. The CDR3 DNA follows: TGTGCCATCAGTACACAGATGCTTTCCGCGGCCAACGTCCTGACTTTC.